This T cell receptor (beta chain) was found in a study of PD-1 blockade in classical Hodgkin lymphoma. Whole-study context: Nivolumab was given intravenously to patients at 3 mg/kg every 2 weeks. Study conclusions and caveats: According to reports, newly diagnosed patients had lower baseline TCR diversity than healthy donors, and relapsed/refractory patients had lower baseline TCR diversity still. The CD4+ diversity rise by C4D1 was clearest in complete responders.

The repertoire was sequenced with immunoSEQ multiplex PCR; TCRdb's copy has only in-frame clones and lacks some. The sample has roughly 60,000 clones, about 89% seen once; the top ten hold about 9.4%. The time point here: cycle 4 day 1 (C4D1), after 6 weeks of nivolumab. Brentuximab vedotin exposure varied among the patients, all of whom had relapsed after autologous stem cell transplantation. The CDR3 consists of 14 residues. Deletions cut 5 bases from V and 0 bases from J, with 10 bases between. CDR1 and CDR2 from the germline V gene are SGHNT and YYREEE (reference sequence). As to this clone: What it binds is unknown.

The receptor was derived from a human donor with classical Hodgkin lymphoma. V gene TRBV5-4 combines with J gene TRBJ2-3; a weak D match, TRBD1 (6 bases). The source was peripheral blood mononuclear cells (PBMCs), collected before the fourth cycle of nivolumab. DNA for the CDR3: TGTGCCAGCAGTCGGACAGATAGCACAGATACGCAGTATTTT. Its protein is CASSRTDSTDTQYF.